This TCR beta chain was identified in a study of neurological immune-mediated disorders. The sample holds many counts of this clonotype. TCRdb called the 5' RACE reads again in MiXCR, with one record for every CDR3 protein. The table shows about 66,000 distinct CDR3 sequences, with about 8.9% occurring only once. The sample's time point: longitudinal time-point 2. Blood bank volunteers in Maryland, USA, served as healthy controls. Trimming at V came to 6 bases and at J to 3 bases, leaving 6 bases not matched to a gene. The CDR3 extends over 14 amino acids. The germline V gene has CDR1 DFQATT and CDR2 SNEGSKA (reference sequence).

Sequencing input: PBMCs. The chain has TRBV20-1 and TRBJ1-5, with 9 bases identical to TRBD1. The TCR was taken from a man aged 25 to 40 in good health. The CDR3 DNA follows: TGCAGTGCCGGCCGGGACAGGGCCAATCAGCCCCAGCATTTT. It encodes CSAGRDRANQPQHF.